This TCR beta chain was obtained from a study of blood T cell repertoires in COVID-19. About the study: Sites across the United States, Italy and Spain contributed samples from acute and convalescent COVID-19. Sample material is recorded as cDNA or gDNA derived from T cells, B-cell-depleted T cells, or PBMCs.

How the authors handled the data: By means of reference gene primer amplification, nucleated cell counts were estimated. The method was immunoSEQ multiplex PCR; TCRdb's version includes in-frame clones alone and lacks a portion of them. Clone size and the V and J calls come from that table; the DNA yielded D and trimming. The top ten hold about 2.1% of the sample, which has 90,000 to 150,000 clones, around nine tenths seen once. Trimming took 3 bases from V and 3 from J; bases not matched to a gene: 11. CDR1 is MNHNS, CDR2 SASEGT, per germline. CDR3 size: 16 residues. Sequencing input: peripheral blood. The chain has TRBV6-1 and TRBJ2-7, with 7 nucleotides matching TRBD2. The clonotype originates from a woman in her forties or fifties with acute or convalescent COVID-19. CDR3 sequence reads: CASSDRWGGGLYEQYF. The DNA for the CDR3 is TGTGCCAGCAGTGATAGATGGGGGGGTGGTCTCTACGAGCAGTACTTC.